This is a list of T cell receptor beta chains from one sample in a study of naive and memory T cell subsets. TCRdb called the 5' RACE reads again in MiXCR, with one record for every CDR3 protein. Among more than 45,000 distinct CDR3 sequences listed, more than 7% were seen once. Receptor source: a male donor in good health. CDR3s include the opening cysteine and the closing phenylalanine or tryptophan. The D gene is left open where the match is weak. Rows give clone size only sometimes, using once, few, many, or a class for an expanded clone.

>.|TRBV6-5|TRBJ2-5|many
TGTGCCAGCAGAGCTGGTTGGAGGAAAGAGACCCAGTACTTC
CASRAGWRKETQYF
>TRBD1|TRBV12-3/TRBV12-4|TRBJ1-6|.
TGTGCCAGCAGACATCAGGGGGAAGGCTCACCCCTCCACTTT
CASRHQGEGSPLHF
>.|TRBV4-1|TRBJ2-1|.
TGCGCCAGCAGCCGGTCCGGCCCTTTAAATGAGCAGTTCTTC
CASSRSGPLNEQFF
>.|TRBV6-5|TRBJ2-2|.
TGTGCCAGCAGCCCCAGTGGGGGGCGTAACACCGGGGAGCTGTTTTTT
CASSPSGGRNTGELFF
>TRBD1|TRBV9|TRBJ1-4|many
TGTGCCAGCAGCGGGACAGGTCAAAAACTGTTTTTT
CASSGTGQKLFF
>.|TRBV4-2|TRBJ2-2|many
TGTGCCAGCAGCCAAGGGGAAGAGACCGGGGAGCTGTTTTTT
CASSQGEETGELFF
>.|TRBV6-6|TRBJ1-6|.
TGTGCCAGCAGTCCGAGTAGGGGTGGCTCACCCCTCCACTTT
CASSPSRGGSPLHF
>.|TRBV7-9|TRBJ1-1|many
TGTGCCAGCAGCTTAGGGTCAGCCGGAGGAGCTTTCTTT
CASSLGSAGGAFF
>.|TRBV11-2|TRBJ1-1|.
TGTGCCAGCACCTCTAACCGGGGGGGGTACACCATTGAAGCTTTCTTT
CASTSNRGGYTIEAFF
>.|TRBV6-1|TRBJ2-1|few
TGTGCCAGCAGTGAAATTGGTAGCCAAGTCTTATACAATGAGCAGTTCTTC
CASSEIGSQVLYNEQFF
>.|TRBV6-1|TRBJ1-6|.
TGTGCCAGCAGGGACGGCTTCCCATCCCTCCACTTT
CASRDGFPSLHF
>.|TRBV29-1|TRBJ2-1|many
TGCAGCGTTTGGTTTAATGAGCAGTTCTTC
CSVWFNEQFF
>.|TRBV7-9|TRBJ1-1|many
TGTGCCAGCAGCCGGGAAAGTGAAGCTTTCTTT
CASSRESEAFF
>.|TRBV29-1|TRBJ2-7|.
TGCAGCGCCGAGGGCTCCCAAACCTACGAGCAGTACTTC
CSAEGSQTYEQYF
>.|TRBV29-1|TRBJ2-7|.
TGCAGCGTTGTCGGCCAGGGGCTCCCGGACGAGCAGTACTTC
CSVVGQGLPDEQYF
>TRBD1|TRBV20-1|TRBJ1-5|many
TGCAGTGCTACCAAATCCGAGGACAGGGCCAATCAGCCCCAGCATTTT
CSATKSEDRANQPQHF
>TRBD1|TRBV7-9|TRBJ2-2|.
TGTGCCAGCAGCCGGACAGGGGGCGATTGGGACACCGGGGAGCTGTTTTTT
CASSRTGGDWDTGELFF